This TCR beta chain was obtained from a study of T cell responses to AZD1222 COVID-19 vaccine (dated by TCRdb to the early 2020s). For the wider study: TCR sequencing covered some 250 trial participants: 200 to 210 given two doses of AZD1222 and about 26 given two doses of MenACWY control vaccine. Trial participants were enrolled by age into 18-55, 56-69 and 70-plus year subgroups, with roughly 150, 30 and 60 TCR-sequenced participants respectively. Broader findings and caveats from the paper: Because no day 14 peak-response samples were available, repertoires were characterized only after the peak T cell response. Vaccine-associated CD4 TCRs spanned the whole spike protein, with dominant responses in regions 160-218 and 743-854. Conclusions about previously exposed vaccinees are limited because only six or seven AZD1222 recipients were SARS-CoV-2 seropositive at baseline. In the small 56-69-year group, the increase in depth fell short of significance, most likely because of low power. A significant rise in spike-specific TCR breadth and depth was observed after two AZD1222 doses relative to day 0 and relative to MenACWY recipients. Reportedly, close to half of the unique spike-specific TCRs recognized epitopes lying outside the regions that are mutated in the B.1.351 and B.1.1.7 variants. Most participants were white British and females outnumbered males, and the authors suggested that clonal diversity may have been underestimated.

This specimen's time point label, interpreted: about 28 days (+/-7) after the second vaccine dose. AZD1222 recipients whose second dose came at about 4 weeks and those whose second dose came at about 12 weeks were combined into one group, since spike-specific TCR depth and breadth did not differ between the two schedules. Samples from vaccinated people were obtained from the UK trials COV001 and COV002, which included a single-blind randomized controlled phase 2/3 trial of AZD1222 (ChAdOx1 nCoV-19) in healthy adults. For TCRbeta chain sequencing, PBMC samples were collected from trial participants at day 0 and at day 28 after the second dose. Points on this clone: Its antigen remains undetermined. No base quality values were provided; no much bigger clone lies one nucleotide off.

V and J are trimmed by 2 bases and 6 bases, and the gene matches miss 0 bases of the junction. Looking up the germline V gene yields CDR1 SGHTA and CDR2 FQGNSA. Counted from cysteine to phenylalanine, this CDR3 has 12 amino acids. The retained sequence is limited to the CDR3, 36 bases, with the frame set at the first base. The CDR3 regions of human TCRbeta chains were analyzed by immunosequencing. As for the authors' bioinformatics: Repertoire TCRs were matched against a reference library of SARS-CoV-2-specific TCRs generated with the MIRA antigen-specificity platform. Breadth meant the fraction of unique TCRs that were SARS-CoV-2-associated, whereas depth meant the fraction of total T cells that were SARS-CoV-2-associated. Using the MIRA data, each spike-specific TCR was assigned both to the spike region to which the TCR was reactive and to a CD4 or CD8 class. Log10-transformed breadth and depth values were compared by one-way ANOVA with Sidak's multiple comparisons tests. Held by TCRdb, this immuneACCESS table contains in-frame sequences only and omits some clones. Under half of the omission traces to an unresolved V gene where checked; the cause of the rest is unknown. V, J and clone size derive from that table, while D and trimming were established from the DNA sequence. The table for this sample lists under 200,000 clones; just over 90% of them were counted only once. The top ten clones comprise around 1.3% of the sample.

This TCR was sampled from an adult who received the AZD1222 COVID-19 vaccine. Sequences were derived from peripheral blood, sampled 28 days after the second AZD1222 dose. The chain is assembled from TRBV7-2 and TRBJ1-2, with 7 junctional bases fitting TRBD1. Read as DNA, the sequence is TGTGCCAGCAGCTTACAGGGGGATGGCTACACCTTC. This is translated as CASSLQGDGYTF. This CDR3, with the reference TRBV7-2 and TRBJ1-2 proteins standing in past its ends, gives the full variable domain GAGVSQSPSNKVTEKGKDVELRCDPISGHTALYWYRQSLGQGLEFLIYFQGNSAPDKSGLPSDRFSAERTGGSVSTLTIQRTQQEDSAVYLCASSLQGDGYTFGSGTRLTVV.